Below, 16 T cell receptor beta chains from the same sample are listed, as sequenced in a study of neoadjuvant anti-PD-1 for oral cavity cancer. Indicated time point: after neoadjuvant nivolumab, at surgical resection. Here immunoSEQ multiplex PCR was the method, and the copy in TCRdb shows in-frame clones only, minus some. The sample yields about 14,000 clones, roughly 80% seen once. The sequenced sample was PBMCs, obtained after nivolumab (anti-PD-1) treatment. The receptors come from a person between 40 and 80 years old with oral cavity squamous cell carcinoma.

The gene calls are TRBV4-1 and TRBJ2-2; D is unclear. CDR1 is MGHRA, CDR2 YSYEKL, per germline. The ends were cut back, 0 bases at V and 6 bases at J, with 2 bases in the middle. The CDR3 loop spans 12 amino acids. For the CDR3, the DNA is TGCGCCAGCAGCCAAGAACCCGGGGAGCTGTTTTTT. It is translated as CASSQEPGELFF.

The V gene is TRBV7-8, the J gene TRBJ1-2; 7 nucleotides agree with TRBD1. CDR1 and CDR2 (germline): SGHVS, FQNEAQ. CDR3 length: 17 residues. Unmatched junction bases numbered 15, after V lost 5 bases and J lost 3 bases. The CDR3 nucleotides read TGTGCCAGCAGCCAACCTCGACAGGGTAGCTGGTACTATGGCTACACCTTC. Amino acids: CASSQPRQGSWYYGYTF.

This clone was counted a single time. The rearrangement uses TRBV6-6 and TRBJ2-7; 9 bases agree with TRBD2. The germline CDR1 and CDR2 sequences are MNHNY and SVGAGI (reference sequence). With V trimmed by 8 bases and J by 3 bases, 8 bases remained unmatched. The CDR3 is 14 amino acids. CDR3 bases: TGTGCCAGCCAAACTAGCGGGCTTAGCTACGAGCAGTACTTC. This encodes CASQTSGLSYEQYF.

In this sample, this clone turned up once. The chain links TRBV5-5 to TRBJ1-1, with a weak D call TRBD1 (5 bases). In germline, CDR1 is SGHKS, CDR2 YYEKEE (reference sequence). V shed 3 bases and J shed 3 bases, with 18 bases lying between them. This CDR3 has 16 residues. The CDR3 sequence: CASSWGSGDYYTEAFF. The CDR3 region has the DNA TGTGCCAGCAGCTGGGGGTCGGGGGACTACTACACTGAAGCTTTCTTT.

The chain links TRBV10-2 to TRBJ1-5, with D uncertain. Between the trimmed V and J ends, which lost 1 base and 2 bases, there was a span of 12 bases. The CDR3 runs 16 residues. Germline values: CDR1 WSHSY, CDR2 SAAADI. CDR3 loop: CASSEYGGYGNQPQHF. The CDR3 DNA sequence: TGCGCCAGCAGTGAGTATGGAGGCTACGGCAATCAGCCCCAGCATTTT.

This clone was found once. The rearrangement links TRBV6-1 to TRBJ1-5; 11 nucleotides agree with TRBD1. Germline V gene data show CDR1 as MNHNS and CDR2 as SASEGT. With 2 bases clipped from V and 3 bases from J, the junction kept 3 bases outside the gene matches. The CDR3 loop spans 16 amino acids. This chain's CDR3 is CASSEWTGGDNQPQHF. For the CDR3, the DNA is TGTGCCAGCAGTGAATGGACAGGGGGCGACAATCAGCCCCAGCATTTT.

This rearrangement joins TRBV2 to TRBJ2-2; a possible D gene is TRBD1 (5 bases). V was pared by 6 bases and J by 4 bases, with 12 bases between. Germline loops: CDR1 SNHLY, CDR2 FYNNEI. This CDR3 is 14 amino acids long. The DNA of the CDR3 is TGTGCCAGCAGAGATCCAGGGCTCACCGGGGAGCTGTTTTTT. As protein: CASRDPGLTGELFF.

This chain connects TRBV6-5 to TRBJ2-5; maybe TRBD2 (6 bases). The ends were cut back, 6 bases at V and 4 bases at J, with 15 bases in the middle. This CDR3 spans 14 amino acids. CDR1 is MNHEY, CDR2 SVGAGI, per germline. The CDR3 nucleotides are TGTGCCAGCAGCCTGGATGGGCGGGGAGAGACCCAGTACTTC. Translation gives CASSLDGRGETQYF.

The rearrangement links TRBV29-1 to TRBJ2-3; no definite D call. This CDR3 comprises 13 residues. The ends were cut back, 3 bases at V and 1 base at J, with 8 bases in the middle. CDR1 SQVTM and CDR2 ANQGSEA come from the germline V gene. As DNA, the CDR3 is TGCAGCGTTGATCTTGGGGGCACAGATACGCAGTATTTT. This gives the protein CSVDLGGTDTQYF.

The chain couples TRBV13 to TRBJ1-1; a possible D gene is TRBD1 (5 bases). Germline CDR1 is PRHDT and CDR2 is FYEKMQ (reference sequence). The V end lost 6 bases, the J end lost 1 base, and 9 bases lay between the germline ends. The CDR3 runs 13 residues. The CDR3 is CASRSGPNTEAFF. The DNA of the CDR3 is TGTGCCAGCAGATCGGGACCGAACACTGAAGCTTTCTTT.

V gene TRBV30 combines with J gene TRBJ2-3, with 7 bases aligning to TRBD1. Germline CDR1 is GTSNPN and CDR2 is SVGIG (reference sequence). Trimming at V came to 2 bases and at J to 5 bases, leaving 1 base not matched to a gene. CDR3 length: 12 residues. Here the CDR3 DNA reads TGTGCCTGGAGTACAGGGGAAGATACGCAGTATTTT. As protein: CAWSTGEDTQYF. Full variable domain (rest looked up from reference TRBV30 and TRBJ2-3): SQTIHQWPATLVQPVGSPLSLECTVEGTSNPNLYWYRQAAGRGLQLLFYSVGIGQISSEVPQNLSASRPQDRQFILSSKKLLLSDSGFYLCAWSTGEDTQYFGPGTRLTVL.

This chain's CDR3 is CASSTTGTAGEKLFF. Here the CDR3 DNA reads TGTGCCAGCAGCACTACCGGGACAGCGGGTGAAAAACTGTTTTTT. This chain joins TRBV27 and TRBJ1-4; 7 bases align to TRBD1. Trimming removed 6 bases from V and 7 bases from J; junction bases left unmatched: 11. Germline V gene lookup returns CDR1 MNHEY and CDR2 SMNVEV (reference sequence). This CDR3 has 15 amino acids.

The gene calls are TRBV19 and TRBJ2-7, with 7 bases fitting TRBD1. Trimming took 6 bases from V and 7 from J; bases not matched to a gene: 15. This CDR3 spans 15 amino acids. Germline loops: CDR1 LNHDA, CDR2 SQIVND (reference sequence). CDR3 DNA sequence: TGTGCCAGTAGCAGGGGGACCGGGCCGTTGGGGGAGCAGTACTTC. Translating it yields CASSRGTGPLGEQYF.

V is TRBV30 and J is TRBJ1-2; unclear D gene. The CDR3 extends over 13 amino acids. V gave up 3 bases and J gave up 6 bases, with 14 bases separating them. Germline loops: CDR1 GTSNPN, CDR2 SVGIG (reference sequence). CDR3 sequence reads: CAWSPGLTHGYTF. For the CDR3, the DNA is TGTGCCTGGAGCCCCGGACTTACACATGGCTACACCTTC. Variable domain in full (rest from reference TRBV30 and TRBJ1-2): SQTIHQWPATLVQPVGSPLSLECTVEGTSNPNLYWYRQAAGRGLQLLFYSVGIGQISSEVPQNLSASRPQDRQFILSSKKLLLSDSGFYLCAWSPGLTHGYTFGSGTRLTVV.

J is TRBJ2-3 and V is TRBV10-3; D is perhaps TRBD2 (5 bases). Looked up from germline, CDR1 is ENHRY and CDR2 is SYGVKD. CDR3 length: 14 amino acids. The V end was cut by 6 bases, the J end by 0 bases, with 10 bases between. The CDR3 is CAIRERPSTDTQYF. As DNA, the CDR3 is TGTGCCATCAGGGAGCGGCCTAGCACAGATACGCAGTATTTT.

V gene TRBV5-6 combines with J gene TRBJ2-7; no firm D call. Trimming took off 5 bases at V and 0 bases at J, with 6 bases between the two ends. This CDR3 has 12 amino acids. Germline CDR1 is SGHDT and CDR2 is YYEEEE. The CDR3 DNA is TGTGCCAGCAGTATGGGCTCCTACGAGCAGTACTTC. This sequence encodes CASSMGSYEQYF.